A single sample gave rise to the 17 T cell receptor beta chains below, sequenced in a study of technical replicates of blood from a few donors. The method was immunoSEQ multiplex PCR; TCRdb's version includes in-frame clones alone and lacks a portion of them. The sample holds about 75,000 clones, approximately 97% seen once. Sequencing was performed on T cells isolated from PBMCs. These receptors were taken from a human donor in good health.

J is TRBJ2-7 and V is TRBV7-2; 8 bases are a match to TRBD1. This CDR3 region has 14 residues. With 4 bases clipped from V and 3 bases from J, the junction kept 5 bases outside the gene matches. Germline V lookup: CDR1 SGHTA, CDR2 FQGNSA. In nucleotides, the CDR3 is TGTGCCAGCAGCTCGCCGGGACAGGTCTACGAGCAGTACTTC. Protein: CASSSPGQVYEQYF.

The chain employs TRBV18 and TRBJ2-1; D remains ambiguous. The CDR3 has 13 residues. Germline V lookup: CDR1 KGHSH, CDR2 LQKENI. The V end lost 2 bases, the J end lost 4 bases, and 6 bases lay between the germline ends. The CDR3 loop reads CASSPNRYNEQFF. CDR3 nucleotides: TGTGCCAGCTCACCAAACCGGTACAATGAGCAGTTCTTC. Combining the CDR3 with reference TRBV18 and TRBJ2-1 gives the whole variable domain NAGVMQNPRHLVRRRGQEARLRCSPMKGHSHVYWYRQLPEEGLKFMVYLQKENIIDESGMPKERFSAEFPKEGPSILRIQQVVRGDSAAYFCASSPNRYNEQFFGPGTRLTVL.

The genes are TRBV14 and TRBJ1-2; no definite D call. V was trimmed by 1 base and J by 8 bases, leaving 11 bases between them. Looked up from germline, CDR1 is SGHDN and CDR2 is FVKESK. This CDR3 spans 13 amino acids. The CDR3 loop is CASSQVGRSGYTF. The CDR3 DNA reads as TGTGCCAGCAGCCAAGTAGGCAGGTCCGGCTACACCTTC.

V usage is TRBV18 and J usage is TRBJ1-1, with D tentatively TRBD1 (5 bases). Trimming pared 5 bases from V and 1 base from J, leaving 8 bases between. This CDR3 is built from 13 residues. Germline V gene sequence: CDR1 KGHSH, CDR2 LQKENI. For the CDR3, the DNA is TGTGCCAGCTCAGCCCAGGGGAACACTGAAGCTTTCTTT. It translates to CASSAQGNTEAFF.

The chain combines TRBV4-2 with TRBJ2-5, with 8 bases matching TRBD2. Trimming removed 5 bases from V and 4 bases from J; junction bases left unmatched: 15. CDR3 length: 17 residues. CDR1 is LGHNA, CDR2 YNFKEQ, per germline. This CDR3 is CASSSGPGGGYGETQYF. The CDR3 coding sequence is TGTGCCAGCAGCTCCGGACCGGGAGGGGGATATGGAGAGACCCAGTACTTC.

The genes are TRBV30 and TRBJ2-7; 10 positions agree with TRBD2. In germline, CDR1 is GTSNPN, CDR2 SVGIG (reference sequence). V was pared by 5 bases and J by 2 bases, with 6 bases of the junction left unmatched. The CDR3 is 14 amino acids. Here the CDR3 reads CAWGYTSGTYEQYF. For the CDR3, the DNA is TGTGCCTGGGGATACACTAGCGGGACCTACGAGCAGTACTTC.

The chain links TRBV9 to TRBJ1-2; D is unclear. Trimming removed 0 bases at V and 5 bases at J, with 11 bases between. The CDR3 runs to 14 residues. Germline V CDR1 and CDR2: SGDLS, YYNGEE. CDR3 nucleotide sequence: TGTGCCAGCAGCGTAGGAGGGCGCCCGTATGGCTACACCTTC. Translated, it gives CASSVGGRPYGYTF.

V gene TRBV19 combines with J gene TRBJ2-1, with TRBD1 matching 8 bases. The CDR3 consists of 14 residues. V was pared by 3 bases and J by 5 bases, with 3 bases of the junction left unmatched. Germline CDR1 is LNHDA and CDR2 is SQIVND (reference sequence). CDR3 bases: TGTGCCAGTAGTATCGGGACAGGAGACAATGAGCAGTTCTTC. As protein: CASSIGTGDNEQFF.

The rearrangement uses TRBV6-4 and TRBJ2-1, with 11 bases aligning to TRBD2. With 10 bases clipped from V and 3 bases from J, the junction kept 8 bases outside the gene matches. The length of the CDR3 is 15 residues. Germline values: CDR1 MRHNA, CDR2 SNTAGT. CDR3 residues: CATTKLAGDYNEQFF. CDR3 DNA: TGTGCCACCACAAAACTAGCGGGGGACTACAATGAGCAGTTCTTC.

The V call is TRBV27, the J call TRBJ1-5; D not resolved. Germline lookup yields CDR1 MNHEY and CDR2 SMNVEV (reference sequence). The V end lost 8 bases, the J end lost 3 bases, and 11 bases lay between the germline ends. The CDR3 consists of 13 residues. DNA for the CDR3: TGTGCCAGCCAAGCTAGTACCAATCAGCCCCAGCATTTT. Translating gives CASQASTNQPQHF.

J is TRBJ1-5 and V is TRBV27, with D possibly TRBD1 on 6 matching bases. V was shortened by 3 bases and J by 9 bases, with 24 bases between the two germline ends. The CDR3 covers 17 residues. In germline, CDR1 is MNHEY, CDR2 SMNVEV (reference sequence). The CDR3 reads CASSFPWQGPYGGPQHF. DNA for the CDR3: TGTGCCAGCAGTTTTCCTTGGCAGGGGCCCTACGGCGGGCCCCAGCATTTT.

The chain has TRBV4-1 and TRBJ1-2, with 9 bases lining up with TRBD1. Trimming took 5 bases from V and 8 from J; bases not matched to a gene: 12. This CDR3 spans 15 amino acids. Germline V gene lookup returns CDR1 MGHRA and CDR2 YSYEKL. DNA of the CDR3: TGCGCCAGCAGCTTTAACCGGGACAGGGCGGGGGGCTACACCTTC. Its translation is CASSFNRDRAGGYTF.

DNA of the CDR3: TGTGCCAGCAGTGAAGCGCGGGAGGTAAACACTGAAGCTTTCTTT. Residues: CASSEAREVNTEAFF. The chain links TRBV6-1 to TRBJ1-1; no clear D. The germline V gene has CDR1 MNHNS and CDR2 SASEGT. This CDR3 comprises 15 residues. V shed 0 bases and J shed 2 bases, with 10 bases lying between them.

In nucleotides, the CDR3 is TGCAGCGTTGAATTGGGGGCGGGTCAGCCCCAGCATTTT. This codes for CSVELGAGQPQHF. The chain links TRBV29-1 to TRBJ1-5; TRBD1 might be the D (6 bases). Germline V lookup: CDR1 SQVTM, CDR2 ANQGSEA. The CDR3 extends over 13 amino acids. The V gene lost 2 bases and the J gene lost 6 bases, with 11 bases spanning the gap.

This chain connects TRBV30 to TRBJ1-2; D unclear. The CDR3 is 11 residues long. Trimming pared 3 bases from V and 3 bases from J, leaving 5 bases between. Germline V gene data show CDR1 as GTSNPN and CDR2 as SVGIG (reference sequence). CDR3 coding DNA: TGTGCCTGGAGCAGATACTATGGCTACACCTTC. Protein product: CAWSRYYGYTF.

The CDR3 nucleotides are TGTGCCAGCAGCTTTGGGGCACAATCCAATGAGCAGTTCTTC. Its translation is CASSFGAQSNEQFF. This chain links TRBV11-3 with TRBJ2-1, with D tentatively TRBD1 (5 bases). The V gene lost 3 bases and the J gene lost 6 bases, with 12 bases spanning the gap. The CDR3 sequence is 14 residues long. Per germline, CDR1 SGHNT and CDR2 YENEEA.

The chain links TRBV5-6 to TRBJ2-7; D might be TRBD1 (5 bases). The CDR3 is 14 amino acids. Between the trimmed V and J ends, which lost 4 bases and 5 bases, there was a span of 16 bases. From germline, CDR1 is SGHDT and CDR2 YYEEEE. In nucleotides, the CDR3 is TGTGCCAGCAGCGTTCGACAGTCCTGGGACGAGCAGTACTTC. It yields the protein CASSVRQSWDEQYF.